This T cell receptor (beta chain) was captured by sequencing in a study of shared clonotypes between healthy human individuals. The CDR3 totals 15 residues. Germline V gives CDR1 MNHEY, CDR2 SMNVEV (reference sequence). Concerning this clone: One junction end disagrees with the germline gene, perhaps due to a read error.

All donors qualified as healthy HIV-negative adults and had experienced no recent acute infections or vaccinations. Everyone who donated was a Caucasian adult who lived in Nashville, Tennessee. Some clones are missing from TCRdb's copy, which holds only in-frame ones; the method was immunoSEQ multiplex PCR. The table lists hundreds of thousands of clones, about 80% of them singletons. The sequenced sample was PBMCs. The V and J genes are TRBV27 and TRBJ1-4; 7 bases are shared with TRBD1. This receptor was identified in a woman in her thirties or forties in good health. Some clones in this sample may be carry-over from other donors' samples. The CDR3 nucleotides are TGTGCCAGCAGTGTAAACAGGGGATCTAAGGAAAAACTGTTTTTT. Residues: CASSVNRGSKEKLFF.